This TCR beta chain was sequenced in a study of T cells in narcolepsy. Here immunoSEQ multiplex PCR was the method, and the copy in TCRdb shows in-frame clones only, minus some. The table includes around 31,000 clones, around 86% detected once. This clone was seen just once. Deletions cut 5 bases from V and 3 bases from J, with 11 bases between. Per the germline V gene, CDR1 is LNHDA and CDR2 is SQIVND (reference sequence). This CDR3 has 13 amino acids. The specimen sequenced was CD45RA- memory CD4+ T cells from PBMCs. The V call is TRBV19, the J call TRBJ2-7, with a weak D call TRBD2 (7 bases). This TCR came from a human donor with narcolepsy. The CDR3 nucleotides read TGTGCCAGTAGTGAGGGGGGGTACTACGAGCAGTACTTC. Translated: CASSEGGYYEQYF.